The 11 T cell receptor beta chains in this list originate from one sample, sequenced in a study of T cells in Graves' hyperthyroidism and ophthalmopathy. Regions amplified from RNA transcripts were the TCR beta CDR3 regions. The HTBI set primed first-round TCR CDR3 RT-PCR. TCRdb redid the calling of the multiplex PCR reads with MiXCR, one entry per CDR3 protein. Of a few hundred thousand distinct CDR3 sequences listed, less than 25% were seen once; the top ten hold roughly 49%. Sequenced material: blood. The receptors were sampled from a woman aged 70-85 years with Graves' ophthalmopathy.

As for this clonotype: This may stem from a read error, because a much larger clone lies one nucleotide away. This chain uses TRBV28 with TRBJ1-5; possible D gene TRBD1, 5 bases. Trimming left V 4 bases short and J 6 bases short, with 16 bases between. The germline V gene encodes CDR1 MDHEN and CDR2 SYDVKM. CDR3 length: 15 amino acids. Written as DNA, the CDR3 is TGTGCCAGCAGTTCGGGGGGGGTTACAGTTCAGCCCCAGCATTTT. The encoded protein is CASSSGGVTVQPQHF.

J is TRBJ1-1 and V is TRBV7-3; perhaps TRBD1 as D (5 bases). Trimming removed 5 bases at V and 5 bases at J, with 12 bases between. The CDR3 extends over 13 amino acids. CDR1 and CDR2 from the germline V gene are SGHTA and FQGTGA. The CDR3 DNA follows: TGTGCCAGCAGCATCCGACAGAGAACTGAAGCTTTCTTT. As protein: CASSIRQRTEAFF. Full variable domain (missing parts from reference TRBV7-3 and TRBJ1-1): GAGVSQTPSNKVTEKGKYVELRCDPISGHTALYWYRQSLGQGPEFLIYFQGTGAADDSGLPNDRFFAVRPEGSVSTLKIQRTERGDSAVYLCASSIRQRTEAFFGQGTRLTVV.

This clonotype was seen only a few times. This chain joins TRBV20-1 and TRBJ1-1; D gene ambiguous. The CDR3 length is 11 residues. Germline V gene lookup returns CDR1 DFQATT and CDR2 SNEGSKA (reference sequence). Between the trimmed V and J ends, which lost 3 bases and 11 bases, there was a span of 13 bases. As DNA, the CDR3 is TGCAGTGCTAGGGGATCCCGTCGGGCTTTCTTT. It codes for CSARGSRRAFF.

The gene calls are TRBV28 and TRBJ2-3; 10 nucleotides agree with TRBD1. This CDR3 is 16 amino acids long. CDR1 is MDHEN and CDR2 is SYDVKM in the germline V gene. The V segment lost 3 bases and the J segment 2 bases; nucleotides outside the gene matches: 5. Here the CDR3 DNA reads TGTGCCAGCAGTTTGAGGGGGACAGGGGCCACAGATACGCAGTATTTT. Amino acids: CASSLRGTGATDTQYF.

This clonotype appeared a few times. CDR3: CASSWEAGTPSSDTQYF. The CDR3 DNA reads TGTGCCAGCAGTTGGGAAGCCGGGACACCCAGCTCAGATACGCAGTATTTT. This chain links TRBV2 with TRBJ2-3, with D possibly being TRBD1 (6 bases). The CDR3 sequence is 17 residues long. V shed 5 bases and J shed 4 bases, with 22 bases lying between them. From germline, CDR1 is SNHLY and CDR2 FYNNEI.

The rearrangement joins TRBV6-1 to TRBJ1-2; TRBD1 is a possible D gene (5 bases). CDR3 length: 13 amino acids. Trimming pared 6 bases from V and 8 bases from J, leaving 16 bases between. Germline V gene sequence: CDR1 MNHNS, CDR2 SASEGT. The CDR3 spells CASRVLGVFGYTF. The CDR3 bases are TGTGCCAGCAGGGTTCTAGGGGTATTCGGCTACACCTTC.

This chain uses TRBV6-1 with TRBJ2-7; 7 positions agree with TRBD2. The germline V gene encodes CDR1 MNHNS and CDR2 SASEGT. J gave up 1 base and V 7 bases, and 10 bases lay outside the gene matches. The CDR3 is made up of 15 amino acids. The CDR3 reads CASTKGSGPSYEQYF. CDR3 DNA: TGTGCCAGCACCAAGGGTAGCGGGCCTTCCTACGAGCAGTACTTC.

The chain links TRBV15 to TRBJ2-1; the D gene is possibly TRBD1 (6 bases). This CDR3 region has 16 residues. In germline, CDR1 is LNHNV, CDR2 YYDKDF (reference sequence). Trimming shortened V by 5 bases and J by 3 bases, and 17 bases separated the two germline ends. The CDR3 DNA is TGTGCCACCAGCGAAGCAGGGGAGTCCTTCTACAATGAGCAGTTCTTC. It encodes CATSEAGESFYNEQFF.

V usage is TRBV20-1 and J usage is TRBJ2-5; TRBD2 matches at 10 bases. V shed 5 bases, J shed 4 bases, and the junction held 10 bases outside the gene matches. The V gene's germline CDR1 is DFQATT and CDR2 SNEGSKA (reference sequence). The CDR3 spans 15 residues. In nucleotides, the CDR3 is TGCAGTGCTCCTACACCGACTAGCGGGTTAGAGACCCAGTACTTC. Translation gives CSAPTPTSGLETQYF.

This clonotype was seen only once. The conserved closing phenylalanine or tryptophan is absent in this CDR3, likely reflecting a read error. The rearrangement links TRBV27 to TRBJ1-1; weak D call: TRBD1 (5 bases). There are 15 residues in the CDR3. Germline assignment: CDR1 MNHEY and CDR2 SMNVEV (reference sequence). Between the trimmed V and J ends, which lost 6 bases and 0 bases, there was a span of 14 bases. CDR3: CASSPPQGMNTEAFV. The CDR3 coding sequence is TGTGCCAGCAGCCCCCCCCAGGGAATGAACACTGAAGCTTTCGTT.

V and J are TRBV3-1 and TRBJ2-2; D call uncertain. Germline-derived CDR1 and CDR2 are LGHDT and YNNKEL (reference sequence). The CDR3 is 13 residues long. The V end was cut by 2 bases, the J end by 7 bases, with 8 bases between. CDR3 loop: CASSQMSGGELFF. The CDR3 nucleotides read TGTGCCAGCAGCCAAATGAGTGGCGGGGAGCTGTTTTTT.